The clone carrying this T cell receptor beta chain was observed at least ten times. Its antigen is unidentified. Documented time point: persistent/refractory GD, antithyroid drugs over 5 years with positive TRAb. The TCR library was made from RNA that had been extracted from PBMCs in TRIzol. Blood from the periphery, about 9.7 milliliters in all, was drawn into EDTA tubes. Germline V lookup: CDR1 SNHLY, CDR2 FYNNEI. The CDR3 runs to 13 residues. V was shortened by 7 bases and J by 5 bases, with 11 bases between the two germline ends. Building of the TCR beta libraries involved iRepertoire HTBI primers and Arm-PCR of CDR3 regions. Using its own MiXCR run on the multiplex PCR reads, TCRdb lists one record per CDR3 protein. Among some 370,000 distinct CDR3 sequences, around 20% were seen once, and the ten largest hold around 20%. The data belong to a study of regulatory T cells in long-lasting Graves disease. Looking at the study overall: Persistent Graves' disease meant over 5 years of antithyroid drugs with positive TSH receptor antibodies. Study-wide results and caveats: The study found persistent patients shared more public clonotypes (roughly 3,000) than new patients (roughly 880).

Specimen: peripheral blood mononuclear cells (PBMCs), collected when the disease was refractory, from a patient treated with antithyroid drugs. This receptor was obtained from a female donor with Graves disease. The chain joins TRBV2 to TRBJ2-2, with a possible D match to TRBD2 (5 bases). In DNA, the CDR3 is TGTGCCAGCAATTGGGAGAGGACCGGGGAGCTGTTTTTT. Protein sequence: CASNWERTGELFF.